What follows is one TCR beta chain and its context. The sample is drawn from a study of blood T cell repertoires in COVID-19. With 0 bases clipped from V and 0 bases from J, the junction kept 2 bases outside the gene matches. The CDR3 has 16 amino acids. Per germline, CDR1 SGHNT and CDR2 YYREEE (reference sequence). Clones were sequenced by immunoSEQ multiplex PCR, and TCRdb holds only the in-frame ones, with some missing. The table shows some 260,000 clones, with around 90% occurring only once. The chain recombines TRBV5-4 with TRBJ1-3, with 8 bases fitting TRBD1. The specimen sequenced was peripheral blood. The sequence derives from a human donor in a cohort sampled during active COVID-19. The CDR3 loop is CASSLGGQGSGNTIYF. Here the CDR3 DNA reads TGTGCCAGCAGCTTGGGAGGACAGGGCTCTGGAAACACCATATATTTT.